Listed below are T cell receptor beta chains from one sample, sequenced in a study of cytomegalovirus exposure and HLA in healthy donors. The method was immunoSEQ multiplex PCR; TCRdb's version includes in-frame clones alone and lacks a portion of them. The table shows roughly 90,000 clones, with around 85% occurring only once. Input material: PBMCs. The origin of the receptors is a man younger than 35 in good health and CMV-seronegative. Each CDR3 is given with its conserved first and last residue. Each record gives: CDR3 protein, CDR3 DNA, V gene, D gene, J gene, clone size. D genes are given only for firm matches. The size entry is marked missing in some rows and otherwise reads once, few, many or a size class.

cdr3_aa: CASKGAYSYEQYF
cdr3_nt: TGTGCCAGTAAGGGGGCTTACTCCTACGAGCAGTACTTC
v_call: TRBV5-4
d_call: TRBD1
j_call: TRBJ2-7
clone_size: NA

cdr3_aa: CAGLRQGYNEQFF
cdr3_nt: TGCGCGGGGTTGAGACAGGGCTACAATGAGCAGTTCTTC
v_call: TRBV5-1
d_call: TRBD1
j_call: TRBJ2-1
clone_size: NA

cdr3_aa: CASSPYRGTDTQYF
cdr3_nt: TGCGCCAGCTCGCCCTATCGGGGCACAGATACGCAGTATTTT
v_call: TRBV5-1
d_call: NA
j_call: TRBJ2-3
clone_size: NA

cdr3_aa: CASSPVVRASAGELFF
cdr3_nt: TGTGCCAGCAGCCCTGTAGTTCGAGCGTCGGCCGGGGAGCTGTTTTTT
v_call: TRBV9
d_call: NA
j_call: TRBJ2-2
clone_size: few

cdr3_aa: CASSLPPGLARNEQFF
cdr3_nt: TGTGCCAGCAGCTTGCCCCCCGGACTAGCGCGCAATGAGCAGTTCTTC
v_call: TRBV5-4
d_call: TRBD2
j_call: TRBJ2-1
clone_size: NA

cdr3_aa: CASSPMILTSGKYNEQFF
cdr3_nt: TGTGCCAGCTCACCTATGATCCTGACTAGCGGGAAGTACAATGAGCAGTTCTTC
v_call: TRBV18
d_call: TRBD2
j_call: TRBJ2-1
clone_size: NA

cdr3_aa: CASSTGGGVPEAFF
cdr3_nt: TGTGCCAGCAGCACAGGAGGAGGGGTCCCTGAAGCTTTCTTT
v_call: TRBV5-4
d_call: NA
j_call: TRBJ1-1
clone_size: NA

cdr3_aa: CARNGDRVNYGYTF
cdr3_nt: TGTGCCAGAAACGGGGACAGGGTTAACTATGGCTACACCTTC
v_call: TRBV7-5
d_call: NA
j_call: TRBJ1-2
clone_size: NA

cdr3_aa: CASNDFGSYEQYF
cdr3_nt: TGTGCCAGCAACGACTTTGGTAGCTACGAGCAGTACTTC
v_call: TRBV2
d_call: NA
j_call: TRBJ2-7
clone_size: NA

cdr3_aa: CASSPNTPGQGSGELFF
cdr3_nt: TGCGCCAGCAGCCCCAACACTCCGGGACAGGGCAGCGGGGAGCTGTTTTTT
v_call: TRBV5-1
d_call: TRBD1
j_call: TRBJ2-2
clone_size: NA

cdr3_aa: CASSYGTENQPQHF
cdr3_nt: TGTGCCAGCAGTTACGGGACAGAGAATCAGCCCCAGCATTTT
v_call: TRBV6-6
d_call: TRBD1
j_call: TRBJ1-5
clone_size: few

cdr3_aa: CASSKGDRDFGQPQHF
cdr3_nt: TGTGCCAGCAGCAAGGGGGACAGGGACTTTGGTCAGCCCCAGCATTTT
v_call: TRBV21-1
d_call: NA
j_call: TRBJ1-5
clone_size: NA

cdr3_aa: CASSPDDRTRANEKLFF
cdr3_nt: TGTGCCAGCAGCCCCGACGACCGGACGAGGGCTAATGAAAAACTGTTTTTT
v_call: TRBV27
d_call: NA
j_call: TRBJ1-4
clone_size: NA

cdr3_aa: CASSVATFGRAGDNEQFF
cdr3_nt: TGTGCCAGCAGCGTAGCTACGTTTGGGCGGGCAGGGGATAATGAGCAGTTCTTC
v_call: TRBV9
d_call: NA
j_call: TRBJ2-1
clone_size: NA

cdr3_aa: CASSLGTGKETQYF
cdr3_nt: TGTGCCAGCAGTTTAGGGACAGGGAAAGAGACCCAGTACTTC
v_call: TRBV28
d_call: TRBD1
j_call: TRBJ2-5
clone_size: NA

cdr3_aa: CASSTSLQGSTYNEQFF
cdr3_nt: TGTGCCAGCAGCACATCGTTACAGGGGAGCACCTACAATGAGCAGTTCTTC
v_call: TRBV11-3
d_call: TRBD1
j_call: TRBJ2-1
clone_size: NA